This T cell receptor (beta chain) is from a study of blood T cell repertoires in COVID-19. From germline, CDR1 is SGHRS and CDR2 YFSETQ. The CDR3 sequence is 18 residues long. Trimming pared 3 bases from V and 2 bases from J, leaving 22 bases between. Methods used by the authors: Counts of nucleated cells, estimated from reference gene primer amplification, were obtained. Only in-frame clones appear in the TCRdb table, and some are missing; sequencing was by immunoSEQ multiplex PCR. V and J calls and clone size come straight from that table; D and trimming were deduced from the DNA. The sample has roughly 300,000 clones, around 85% seen once.

The origin of this receptor is a woman aged 40-49 years with acute COVID-19. The sample consisted of PBMCs or T cells enriched from blood (not recorded which). J is TRBJ2-3 and V is TRBV5-1; maybe TRBD2 (5 bases). The chain's CDR3 is CASSSPTDYSLNTDTQYF. CDR3 DNA: TGCGCCAGCAGCTCACCAACCGACTACTCGCTAAACACAGATACGCAGTATTTT.